This T cell receptor (beta chain) was captured in a study of blood T cells in healthy people across ages. Concerning this clonotype: The antigen is not known.

General study results and limits: Relative to aged donors, long-lived donors carried more naive CD4+ cells and displayed higher diversity.

The CDR3 has 17 residues. Sample-barcoded 5' priming and a J-beta primer mix drove a second PCR of about 7 to 12 cycles. Tags on each cDNA molecule came from a template-switch adaptor with 12 random nucleotides. TCRdb redid the calling of the 5' RACE reads with MiXCR, one entry per CDR3 protein. The sample comprises hundreds of thousands of distinct CDR3 sequences, just under 25% of which are singletons, and around 9.2% rests with the top ten. Russia was home to the donors, healthy Caucasian individuals aged roughly 6 to 100. The sample was also reused in another study, on T cells of mothers and their children. From that second work: Overlap in related mother-child pairs always slightly exceeded unrelated pairs, never significantly.

Material for sequencing was blood. The sequence was collected from a boy aged 5-17 years in good health. The V and J genes are TRBV21-1 and TRBJ2-7; the table's D call TRBD1 went unverified against the DNA. TRBV21-1 is described as a pseudogene. The CDR3, as DNA: TGTGCCAGCATCCCTATAGGTAGGGACAGATCGACCTACGAGCAGTACTTC. Protein: CASIPIGRDRSTYEQYF.